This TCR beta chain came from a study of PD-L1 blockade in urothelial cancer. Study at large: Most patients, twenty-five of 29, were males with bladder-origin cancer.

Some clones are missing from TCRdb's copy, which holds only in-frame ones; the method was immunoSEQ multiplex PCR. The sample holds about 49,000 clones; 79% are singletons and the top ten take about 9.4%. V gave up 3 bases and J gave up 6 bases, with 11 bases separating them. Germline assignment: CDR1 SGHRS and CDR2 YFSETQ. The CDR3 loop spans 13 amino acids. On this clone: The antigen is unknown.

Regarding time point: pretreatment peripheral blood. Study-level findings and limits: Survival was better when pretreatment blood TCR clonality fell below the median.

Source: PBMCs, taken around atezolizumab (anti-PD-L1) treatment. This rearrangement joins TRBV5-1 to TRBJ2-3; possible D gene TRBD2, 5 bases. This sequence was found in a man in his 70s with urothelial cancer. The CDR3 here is CASSSGPGDTQYF. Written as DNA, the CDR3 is TGCGCCAGCAGCTCTGGACCGGGGGATACGCAGTATTTT.